Shown below are 8 T cell receptor beta chains from a single sample sequenced in a study of siplizumab effects on memory and regulatory T cells. Assay used: immunoSEQ multiplex PCR; TCRdb lists only in-frame clones, some missing. Among some 88,000 clones listed, 75% to 90% were seen once. Sequenced: CD4+ T cells sorted from blood. These receptors all stem from a human donor in good health.

A few counts support this clone. The CDR3 is CASSHNEKLFF. The CDR3 DNA reads TGTGCCAGCTCCCACAATGAAAAACTGTTTTTT. The rearrangement uses TRBV18 and TRBJ1-4; no reliable D call. The CDR3 totals 11 residues. Trimming took 6 bases from V and 5 from J, leaving 4 bases between them. Germline V gene data show CDR1 as KGHSH and CDR2 as LQKENI.

This chain uses TRBV19 with TRBJ2-7; 9 nucleotides agree with TRBD1. The length of the CDR3 is 20 residues. Germline lookup yields CDR1 LNHDA and CDR2 SQIVND (reference sequence). The J segment lost 2 bases and the V segment lost 6 bases, leaving 23 bases of the junction unmatched. CDR3 amino acids: CASRGPKGQGPVAGPYEQYF. The CDR3 nucleotides are TGTGCCAGTAGGGGCCCCAAGGGACAGGGTCCTGTGGCGGGCCCCTACGAGCAGTACTTC.

The rearrangement joins TRBV27 to TRBJ1-2, with 8 bases fitting TRBD1. V dropped 2 bases and J dropped 4; count of bases not matched to a gene: 6. From germline, CDR1 is MNHEY and CDR2 SMNVEV (reference sequence). CDR3 size: 15 residues. This CDR3 reads CASSLSWGQVYGYTF. The DNA for the CDR3 is TGTGCCAGCAGTTTAAGTTGGGGACAGGTCTATGGCTACACCTTC.

The chain employs TRBV27 and TRBJ2-7; D is undetermined. V was clipped by 3 bases and J by 6 bases, with 21 bases between them. The germline gives CDR1 MNHEY, CDR2 SMNVEV (reference sequence). The CDR3 has 16 amino acids. The CDR3 nucleotides are TGTGCCAGCAGTTTCCTCTCGAGTCTAGTTCCAGGCGAGCAGTACTTC. This gives the protein CASSFLSSLVPGEQYF.

V usage is TRBV7-9 and J usage is TRBJ2-3; 8 nucleotides line up with TRBD2. Per germline, CDR1 SEHNR and CDR2 FQNEAQ (reference sequence). There are 13 residues in the CDR3. The V and J ends lost 6 bases and 1 base, in that order; junction bases with no gene match: 0. The CDR3 loop is CASRLAGTDTQYF. The CDR3 nucleotides read TGTGCCAGCAGACTAGCGGGCACAGATACGCAGTATTTT. Using reference TRBV7-9 and TRBJ2-3 for the parts outside the CDR3, the full variable domain is DTGVSQNPRHKITKRGQNVTFRCDPISEHNRLYWYRQTLGQGPEFLTYFQNEAQLEKSRLLSDRFSAERPKGSFSTLEIQRTEQGDSAMYLCASRLAGTDTQYFGPGTRLTVL.

J is TRBJ2-2 and V is TRBV29-1, with D unclear. Trimming left V 4 bases short and J 3 bases short, with 3 bases between. Germline V gene data show CDR1 as SQVTM and CDR2 as ANQGSEA. The CDR3 is 11 amino acids. CDR3 amino acids: CSVADTGELFF. For the CDR3, the DNA is TGCAGCGTTGCCGACACCGGGGAGCTGTTTTTT.

The rearrangement joins TRBV30 to TRBJ2-1, with D possibly matching TRBD2 (6 bases). Germline V gene sequence: CDR1 GTSNPN, CDR2 SVGIG (reference sequence). The CDR3 consists of 17 residues. V lost 5 bases, J lost 3 bases, and 23 bases lay in between. CDR3 sequence: CAWGTDPQLIHYNEQFF. The CDR3 nucleotides are TGTGCCTGGGGGACTGACCCTCAACTTATACACTACAATGAGCAGTTCTTC. Complete variable domain (other parts from reference TRBV30 and TRBJ2-1): SQTIHQWPATLVQPVGSPLSLECTVEGTSNPNLYWYRQAAGRGLQLLFYSVGIGQISSEVPQNLSASRPQDRQFILSSKKLLLSDSGFYLCAWGTDPQLIHYNEQFFGPGTRLTVL.

The CDR3 region has the DNA TGTGCCAGCAGTTCCCCTCAAACTTCGAACTATGGCTACACCTTC. The encoded protein is CASSSPQTSNYGYTF. The chain joins TRBV6-1 to TRBJ1-2; D not certain. V dropped 5 bases and J dropped 2 bases, with 15 bases sitting between them. The CDR3 has 15 residues. CDR1 is MNHNS, CDR2 SASEGT, per germline.